This TCR beta chain stems from a study of blood T cell repertoires in COVID-19. This clone was seen more than once but under ten times. The V gene's germline CDR1 is SGHRS and CDR2 YFSETQ. This CDR3 spans 16 amino acids. V was cut by 3 bases and J by 0 bases, with 13 bases left in between. The protocol was immunoSEQ multiplex PCR, while the TCRdb copy is restricted to in-frame clones and leaves out a portion. Here the sample spans about 200,000 clones, 60% to 85% being singletons. The source material was peripheral blood. The source of this sequence is a woman aged 70-85 years with acute or convalescent COVID-19. J is TRBJ1-3 and V is TRBV5-1; D not certain. CDR3 DNA sequence: TGCGCCAGCAGCTCAGACGGTGGGCGCTCTGGAAACACCATATATTTT. Translation gives CASSSDGGRSGNTIYF.